The rows below give T cell receptor beta chains drawn from one sample of a study of T cells of healthy individuals. From the 5' RACE reads, TCRdb called clonotypes with MiXCR, one entry per CDR3 protein. Of about 96,000 distinct CDR3 sequences listed, around 17% are singletons. The receptor source for this set is a human donor in good health. Both conserved end residues are part of each CDR3. Fields, in order: CDR3 protein, CDR3 DNA, V gene, J gene, clone size, D gene. D genes are given only for firm matches. Clone size, where shown, is once, few, many, or a class for clones that have expanded.

CASSVGHFQETQYF	TGTGCCAGCAGCGTGGGACACTTCCAAGAGACCCAGTACTTC	TRBV9	TRBJ2-5	once	-
CSVSDGIYEQYF	TGCAGCGTTTCGGACGGGATCTACGAGCAGTACTTC	TRBV29-1	TRBJ2-7	many	-
CASSREREGYEQYF	TGTGCCAGTTCCAGGGAACGGGAAGGCTACGAGCAGTACTTC	TRBV28	TRBJ2-7	many	-
CASTPVRGLAYEQYF	TGTGCCAGCACTCCCGTCCGGGGGCTAGCTTACGAGCAGTACTTC	TRBV6-1	TRBJ2-7	-	-
CSVSRDYEQYF	TGCAGCGTTTCTAGGGACTACGAGCAGTACTTC	TRBV29-1	TRBJ2-7	many	-
CASSQGEGPEPQHF	TGCGCCAGCAGCCAGGGGGAAGGCCCAGAGCCCCAGCATTTT	TRBV4-1	TRBJ1-5	-	-
CASSPRDRGYSNQPQHF	TGTGCCAGCAGTCCTCGTGACAGGGGTTATAGCAATCAGCCCCAGCATTTT	TRBV6-5	TRBJ1-5	few	TRBD1
CSARGGARGHSNQPQHF	TGCAGTGCTAGAGGGGGGGCCAGGGGCCATAGCAATCAGCCCCAGCATTTT	TRBV20-1	TRBJ1-5	-	-
CASRLDSSDTQYF	TGCGCCAGCCGACTAGATAGCTCAGATACGCAGTATTTT	TRBV5-1	TRBJ2-3	many	-
CASSDRGRAEAFF	TGTGCCAGCAGTGACAGGGGCAGGGCTGAAGCTTTCTTT	TRBV25-1	TRBJ1-1	-	-
CASSEAIDNSPLHF	TGTGCCAGCAGTGAAGCGATAGACAATTCACCCCTCCACTTT	TRBV6-1	TRBJ1-6	-	-
CASSRDRGTEAFF	TGTGCCAGCAGCAGGGATCGGGGGACTGAAGCTTTCTTT	TRBV11-2	TRBJ1-1	many	-
CASRLTGLRSYEQYF	TGTGCCAGCAGGCTGACAGGGTTGAGGTCCTACGAGCAGTACTTC	TRBV28	TRBJ2-7	-	TRBD1
CATSRLSGETQYF	TGTGCCACCAGCAGATTGTCAGGAGAGACCCAGTACTTC	TRBV15	TRBJ2-5	few	-
CASRLAATNEKLFF	TGTGCCAGCAGACTTGCTGCAACTAATGAAAAACTGTTTTTT	TRBV6-1	TRBJ1-4	-	-
CASSPLLAGEGDTQYF	TGCGCCAGCAGCCCCCTACTAGCGGGGGAAGGGGATACGCAGTATTTT	TRBV5-1	TRBJ2-3	-	TRBD2
CASSLVVQGSDYGYTF	TGTGCCAGCAGCTTGGTGGTGCAGGGATCTGACTATGGCTACACCTTC	TRBV5-6	TRBJ1-2	many	-
CASSPLSRANEKLFF	TGTGCCAGCAGTCCCCTTAGCCGCGCTAATGAAAAACTGTTTTTT	TRBV28	TRBJ1-4	-	-
CASSPDGYGYTF	TGTGCCAGCAGCCCGGACGGGTATGGCTACACCTTC	TRBV12-3/TRBV12-4	TRBJ1-2	few	-
CASSRGQGSEAFF	TGTGCCAGCAGTCGTGGACAGGGGTCTGAAGCTTTCTTT	TRBV12-3/TRBV12-4	TRBJ1-1	many	TRBD1
CASSKDVGGFYNEQFF	TGTGCCAGCAGCAAAGACGTGGGAGGGTTCTACAATGAGCAGTTCTTC	TRBV7-6	TRBJ2-1	few	TRBD2
CASSSGGGRRAFF	TGTGCCAGCAGCTCCGGGGGGGGGCGGCGAGCTTTCTTT	TRBV7-9	TRBJ1-1	-	-
CSAKAGAPSETQYF	TGCAGTGCAAAGGCGGGAGCTCCGTCGGAGACCCAGTACTTC	TRBV20-1	TRBJ2-5	-	TRBD2
CASSPSYGHPITFF	TGTGCCAGCAGCCCCTCATACGGACACCCTATTACGTTCTTC	TRBV7-3	TRBJ2-1	-	-
CASSESSHEQYF	TGTGCCAGCAGTGAGTCATCTCACGAGCAGTACTTC	TRBV2	TRBJ2-7	few	-
CASKSGLAGSSGDEQFF	TGTGCCAGTAAGTCGGGACTAGCGGGGAGTTCGGGGGATGAGCAGTTCTTC	TRBV19	TRBJ2-1	many	TRBD2
CASSLVYPRSGYTF	TGTGCCAGCAGCTTAGTCTACCCCAGGAGTGGCTACACCTTC	TRBV7-2	TRBJ1-2	many	-
CASSLTGVDYNEQFF	TGTGCCAGCAGCTTGACGGGGGTTGACTACAATGAGCAGTTCTTC	TRBV11-1	TRBJ2-1	many	-
CASSLSGTTVNTEAFF	TGTGCCAGCAGTTTATCGGGTACCACGGTGAACACTGAAGCTTTCTTT	TRBV28	TRBJ1-1	-	-
CASSLGEGSLYEQYF	TGTGCCAGCAGCTTAGGTGAAGGTTCTCTTTACGAGCAGTACTTC	TRBV7-2	TRBJ2-7	few	-
CASSQPWAGKDTQYF	TGTGCCAGCAGCCAACCGTGGGCGGGAAAAGATACGCAGTATTTT	TRBV4-2	TRBJ2-3	-	-
CSVDRGRRDTQYF	TGCAGCGTTGACAGGGGGAGACGAGATACGCAGTATTTT	TRBV29-1	TRBJ2-3	many	TRBD1
CASSQGTLGVGNTIYF	TGCGCCAGCAGCCAAGGGACCCTGGGCGTTGGAAACACCATATATTTT	TRBV4-3	TRBJ1-3	few	-
CASSPRQGYTEAFF	TGTGCCAGCAGCCCCCGACAGGGTTACACTGAAGCTTTCTTT	TRBV7-2	TRBJ1-1	many	TRBD1
CSVQILTSGTETQYF	TGCAGTGTCCAGATTCTGACTAGCGGGACAGAGACCCAGTACTTC	TRBV20-1	TRBJ2-5	many	TRBD2
CASSVGRGASGANVLTF	TGTGCCAGCAGCGTAGGGAGGGGCGCCTCTGGGGCCAACGTCCTGACTTTC	TRBV9	TRBJ2-6	few	-
CASSRDSNTGELFF	TGTGCCAGCAGCCGGGACAGCAACACCGGGGAGCTGTTTTTT	TRBV6-2/TRBV6-3	TRBJ2-2	few	TRBD1
CASTPGQRGETQYF	TGTGCCAGCACCCCGGGACAGCGGGGAGAGACCCAGTACTTC	TRBV7-8	TRBJ2-5	-	-
CASTIPRGIGAEAFF	TGTGCCAGCACCATTCCAAGGGGGATCGGGGCCGAAGCTTTCTTT	TRBV7-2	TRBJ1-1	many	-
CAISDLGAGGYTF	TGTGCCATCAGCGATTTGGGGGCTGGTGGCTACACCTTC	TRBV10-3	TRBJ1-2	many	-
CASSSTGTNAFEAFF	TGTGCCAGCAGCTCGACAGGAACGAACGCCTTTGAAGCTTTCTTT	TRBV11-2	TRBJ1-1	-	-
CASSLANSGTLPAEQFF	TGTGCCAGCAGCTTGGCCAATTCCGGGACTCTCCCCGCAGAGCAGTTCTTC	TRBV5-5	TRBJ2-1	-	-
CASSLLGIETQYF	TGTGCCAGCAGTTTATTAGGGATAGAGACCCAGTACTTC	TRBV12-3/TRBV12-4	TRBJ2-5	-	-
CSARTPREPYEQYF	TGCAGTGCCCGGACTCCCCGCGAACCCTACGAGCAGTACTTC	TRBV20-1	TRBJ2-7	-	-
CASSPGTASSYEQYF	TGTGCCAGCAGCCCCGGGACCGCGAGCTCCTACGAGCAGTACTTC	TRBV11-2	TRBJ2-7	few	-
CASSFGTATEAFF	TGTGCCAGCAGCTTCGGGACAGCGACTGAAGCTTTCTTT	TRBV11-2	TRBJ1-1	many	TRBD1
CASSFEIVETQYF	TGTGCCAGCAGCTTCGAAATTGTAGAGACCCAGTACTTC	TRBV7-9	TRBJ2-5	-	-
CASSFTDEQFF	TGTGCCAGCAGTTTTACCGATGAGCAGTTCTTC	TRBV12-3/TRBV12-4	TRBJ2-1	-	-